The rows below give T cell receptor beta chains drawn from one sample of a study of blood T cell repertoires in COVID-19. Only in-frame clones appear in the TCRdb table, and some are missing; sequencing was by immunoSEQ multiplex PCR. The sample shows 54,000 or so clones, about nine tenths of them seen only once. The sequenced sample consisted of peripheral blood. The receptor source for this set is a man between 50 and 59 years old with active COVID-19. Each CDR3 is given with its conserved first and last residue. Size values are once, few and many counts, or a class for expanded clones, and some rows have none.

V gene	J gene	clone size	CDR3 protein
TRBV6-2/TRBV6-3	TRBJ1-6	.	CASSTRDRGNSPLHF
TRBV4-2	TRBJ2-7	.	CASRPDRVGPYEQYF
TRBV29-1	TRBJ2-1	.	CSVAKSSYNEQFF
TRBV29-1	TRBJ1-4	.	CSVEASDTREKLFF
TRBV9	TRBJ1-4	.	CASSVGRGNEKLFF
TRBV11-1	TRBJ1-1	once	CASSILLDTEAFF
TRBV7-2	TRBJ2-1	.	CASRRTPRGPYNEQFF
TRBV30	TRBJ1-6	.	CAWRRTGTGGSPLHF
TRBV5-1	TRBJ2-7	.	CASRPLAGANEQYF
TRBV12-5	TRBJ2-7	.	CASGLDSRSGGYEQYF
TRBV7-9	TRBJ2-7	.	CASSLARPGSYEQYF
TRBV12-3/TRBV12-4	TRBJ2-2	.	CASSLLKQSRLFF
TRBV5-4	TRBJ2-5	.	CASSLAKGVSPTQYF
TRBV4-3	TRBJ2-3	.	CASSQDRGVADTQYF
TRBV3-1/TRBV3-2	TRBJ2-7	.	CASSQVRGGLYEQYF
TRBV2	TRBJ2-2	.	CASISPGTANTGELFF
TRBV7-6	TRBJ2-7	.	CASSRQTRMYEQYF
TRBV9	TRBJ2-7	.	CASSPTESPYEQYF
TRBV5-5	TRBJ1-2	.	CASSLEGAYGYTF
TRBV5-1	TRBJ2-3	.	CASSLAVGGDTQYF
TRBV29-1	TRBJ1-1	.	CSVDTQGIYTFF
TRBV2	TRBJ2-7	.	CASAQDSFYEQYF
TRBV30	TRBJ2-7	.	CAWSCMTRDRDCYEQYF
TRBV5-1	TRBJ1-1	once	CASSSGQPNTEAFF
TRBV14	TRBJ2-3	.	CASSPPRGGEGDTQYF
TRBV5-1	TRBJ2-5	.	CASSSGSGGARETQYF
TRBV4-2	TRBJ2-3	.	CASSQDGTGGPSNTQYF
TRBV24-1	TRBJ1-5	.	CATSEAGGIGNQPQHF
TRBV5-1	TRBJ1-1	.	CASSLGQGAGAFF
TRBV7-3	TRBJ1-2	.	CASSGIGQVGYTF
TRBV6-5	TRBJ2-2	once	CASRGGPSGELFF
TRBV4-1	TRBJ1-1	few	CASSSYRVYTEAFF